Included here is one T cell receptor beta chain sequence, with context. The source of the sample is a study of blood T cell repertoires in COVID-19. Overall study: There were acute and convalescent COVID-19 samples, and they came from the United States, Italy and Spain. The cDNA or gDNA used as material had been derived from T cells, B-cell-depleted T cells, or PBMCs.

Original processing methods: Amplification of reference gene primers was used by the study to estimate nucleated cell counts. The method was immunoSEQ multiplex PCR; TCRdb's version includes in-frame clones alone and lacks a portion of them. That table gives V, J and clone size, and the DNA gave D and trimming. The data show nearly 200,000 clones, around 80% seen once. Germline V gene data show CDR1 as GTSNPN and CDR2 as SVGIG (reference sequence). The CDR3 totals 13 residues. With V trimmed by 5 bases and J by 10 bases, 11 bases remained unmatched. The chain couples TRBV30 to TRBJ1-1; 9 nucleotides line up with TRBD1. The sequence came from a human donor in a cohort sampled during active COVID-19. Sequencing was carried out using peripheral blood. CDR3 residues: CAWGQGISLVAFF. The CDR3 region has the DNA TGTGCCTGGGGACAGGGGATTAGTCTTGTAGCTTTCTTT.